This T cell receptor beta chain originates from a study of blood T cell repertoires in COVID-19. Study at large: The United States, Italy and Spain supplied acute and convalescent COVID-19 samples. Sources were T cells, B-cell-depleted T cells, or PBMCs; the material itself was cDNA or gDNA.

This clone was observed a single time. Data came from immunoSEQ multiplex PCR; TCRdb stores just in-frame clones and leaves some out. The sample has some 240,000 clones; around 80% are singletons. Trimming removed 1 base at V and 7 bases at J, with 10 bases between. The CDR3 totals 14 residues. Germline lookup yields CDR1 SGHTA and CDR2 FQGNSA. The study assigned cohorts using participant-reported clinical history. Source material: PBMCs or T cells enriched from blood (not recorded which). The chain uses TRBV7-2 and TRBJ2-2; unclear D gene. The clonotype comes from a man between 25 and 39 years old with acute COVID-19. CDR3 protein: CASSLVGQVGELFF. In DNA, the CDR3 is TGTGCCAGCAGCTTAGTCGGCCAGGTCGGGGAGCTGTTTTTT.